These 5 T cell receptor beta chains were sequenced from one sample in a study of T-cell memory formation after mild COVID-19. Each CDR3 protein is one row after TCRdb ran MiXCR on the 5' RACE reads. Of roughly 400,000 distinct CDR3 sequences listed, around a sixth are singletons. The specimen sequenced was PBMCs or a T cell subset sorted from them (not recorded which). These receptors all come from a man aged 18 to 35 who had mild COVID-19 (a few samples of this study predate the infection). Cell type and time point are not known.

This clonotype was found a few times. The chain recombines TRBV11-2 with TRBJ1-5, with no clear D. Germline V gene lookup returns CDR1 SGHAT and CDR2 FQNNGV. Trimming shortened V by 5 bases and J by 7 bases, and 12 bases separated the two germline ends. This CDR3 spans 13 amino acids. CDR3 bases: TGTGCCAGCAGCCCGGGCGCTCAACAGCCCCAGCATTTT. Its translation is CASSPGAQQPQHF.

The V gene is TRBV10-3, the J gene TRBJ2-2; maybe TRBD1 (5 bases). The CDR3 has 15 amino acids. V dropped 2 bases and J dropped 3 bases, with 10 bases sitting between them. Germline-derived CDR1 and CDR2 are ENHRY and SYGVKD. CDR3 protein: CAISEPLGDTGELFF. CDR3 nucleotide sequence: TGTGCCATCAGTGAGCCCCTAGGGGACACCGGGGAGCTGTTTTTT.

The chain uses TRBV20-1 and TRBJ2-7; a possible D gene is TRBD1 (5 bases). The CDR3 runs 13 residues. CDR1 and CDR2 from the germline V gene are DFQATT and SNEGSKA (reference sequence). V was trimmed by 3 bases and J by 4 bases, leaving 13 bases between them. This CDR3 reads CSARSGSPYEQYV. CDR3 coding DNA: TGCAGTGCTAGGTCAGGGTCTCCTTACGAGCAGTACGTC.

This sequence joins TRBV2 and TRBJ1-6; D is unresolved. From germline, CDR1 is SNHLY and CDR2 FYNNEI. The CDR3 is 11 residues long. V lost 6 bases and J lost 7, with 4 bases in between. As DNA, the CDR3 is TGTGCCAGCAGGGAGAATTCACCCCTCCACTTT. Its protein product is CASRENSPLHF.

The sample holds a few counts of this clonotype. The chain joins TRBV4-1 to TRBJ1-6, with D unclear. The CDR3 runs to 15 residues. CDR1 and CDR2 from the germline V gene are MGHRA and YSYEKL. Trimming left V 2 bases short and J 5 bases short, with 10 bases between. The CDR3 loop is CASSQRRADNSPLHF. The CDR3 region has the DNA TGCGCCAGCAGCCAACGTCGGGCAGATAATTCACCCCTCCACTTT.